One and the same sample provided the 3 T cell receptor beta chains below, sequenced in a study of CD8+ T cells in alopecia areata. Sequencing templates came from extracted RNA that was reverse transcribed into cDNA. The data were produced by immunoSEQ multiplex PCR, yet TCRdb's version contains in-frame clones alone and is incomplete. Listed for the sample are around 100,000 clones, none seen a single time. What was sequenced was lesional skin. These receptors all stem from a C3H/HeJ mouse with alopecia areata. MHC haplotype of the strain: H2-k.

This clone came up many times. Mouse gene names and germline throughout. The read halts 4 residues ahead of the CDR3 end, with the missing end drawn from the germline J gene. The V gene is TRBV17, the J gene TRBJ2-3, with TRBD1 identical over 10 bases. The J segment lost 0 bases and the V segment lost 7 bases, leaving 4 bases of the junction unmatched. CDR3 length: 15 residues. Germline V gene data show CDR1 as MNHDT and CDR2 as YYDKIL. Here the CDR3 reads CASTRTGGSAETLYF. CDR3 DNA (partial): TGTGCTAGCACCCGGACAGGGGGAAGTGCAGAA.

This clone has more than one count but fewer than ten. Gene names follow the mouse nomenclature. The CDR3 is cut off 4 residues early in the read; its end comes from the germline J gene. The chain recombines TRBV1 with TRBJ1-4, with TRBD1 as a possible D gene (6 bases). V gave up 3 bases and J gave up 5 bases, with 13 bases separating them. The CDR3 consists of 15 residues. CDR1 is NSQYPW, CDR2 LRSPGD, per germline (reference sequence). CDR3 DNA (partial): TGCACCTGCAGTGCCCAACCGGGACAAAACGAA. Protein sequence: CTCSAQPGQNE. The complete CDR3 protein is CTCSAQPGQNERLFF.

Turning to this clone: Genes and germline come from the mouse. The CDR3 goes on 4 residues after the read ends, and that part is filled in from the germline J gene. The gene calls are TRBV1 and TRBJ1-1; 8 nucleotides align to TRBD1. The V gene's germline CDR1 is NSQYPW and CDR2 LRSPGD (reference sequence). Germline trimming cut 3 bases from V and 0 bases from J; bases unmatched to any gene: 6. This CDR3 has 16 amino acids. Partial CDR3 DNA: TGCACCTGCAGTGCCACGGACAGGGCAGCAAACACA. Its protein product is CTCSATDRAANT. The full CDR3 sequence reads CTCSATDRAANTEVFF.